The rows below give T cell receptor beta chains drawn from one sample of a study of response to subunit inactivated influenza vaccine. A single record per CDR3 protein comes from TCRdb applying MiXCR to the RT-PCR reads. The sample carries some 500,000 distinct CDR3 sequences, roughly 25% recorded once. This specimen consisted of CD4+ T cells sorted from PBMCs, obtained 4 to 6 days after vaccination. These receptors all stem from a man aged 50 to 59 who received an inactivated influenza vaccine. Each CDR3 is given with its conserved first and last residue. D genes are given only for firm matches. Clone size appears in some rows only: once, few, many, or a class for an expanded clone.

TGCGCCAGCAGCTTGGATAGGACATCGGACAGCTATGGCTACACCTTC	CASSLDRTSDSYGYTF	.	few	TRBV5-1	TRBJ1-2
TGTGCCAGCGGAAATTGGGGGACAGGTGGAGATACGCAGTATTTT	CASGNWGTGGDTQYF	TRBD1	.	TRBV3-1	TRBJ2-3
TGTGCCAGCAGAGTGGGACAGAATGAAAAACTGTTTTTT	CASRVGQNEKLFF	TRBD1	.	TRBV6-1	TRBJ1-4
TGTGCCAGCAGTTACTCAGGTGGCTATGAGCAGTTCTTC	CASSYSGGYEQFF	.	.	TRBV6-2/TRBV6-3	TRBJ2-1
TGCAGTGCCTCGGGACACCGCACAGATACGCAGTATTTT	CSASGHRTDTQYF	.	few	TRBV20-1	TRBJ2-3
TGTGCCAGCAGTTCACAACCGGGACAGGGGACCTATGGCTACACCTTC	CASSSQPGQGTYGYTF	TRBD1	few	TRBV12-3/TRBV12-4	TRBJ1-2
TGTGCCAGCAGCCAAGCTAGCGGGGCTTTCGATGAGCAGTTCTTC	CASSQASGAFDEQFF	TRBD2	.	TRBV4-2	TRBJ2-1
TGTGCCAGCAGACCGGGGCCATCAGACACTGAAGCTTTCTTT	CASRPGPSDTEAFF	.	many	TRBV7-2	TRBJ1-1
TGCGCCAGCAGCCCAGACACAAACACCGGGGAGCTGTTTTTT	CASSPDTNTGELFF	.	few	TRBV5-1	TRBJ2-2
TGCAGTGCTAGAGGGGCCAGCGGGGGACCGTACGAGCAGTACTTC	CSARGASGGPYEQYF	TRBD2	.	TRBV20-1	TRBJ2-7
TGTGCCAGCACTACACAGGTAAACTACGAGCAGTACTTC	CASTTQVNYEQYF	.	.	TRBV12-3/TRBV12-4	TRBJ2-7
TGTGCCACCAGTCCTGACTTAACTGGCAATCAGCCCCAGCATTTT	CATSPDLTGNQPQHF	.	.	TRBV15	TRBJ1-5
TGTGCCAGCAGCCGTGGGACTAGCGGGGTTAGCTCCTACAATGAGCAGTTCTTC	CASSRGTSGVSSYNEQFF	TRBD2	few	TRBV7-8	TRBJ2-1
TGTGCCACCAGACCCAAACAGGGGGCGGGAGAGACCCAGTACTTC	CATRPKQGAGETQYF	TRBD1	.	TRBV24-1	TRBJ2-5
TGCAGCGTTGAAGGAGGGTATGACTATGGCTACACCTTC	CSVEGGYDYGYTF	.	.	TRBV29-1	TRBJ1-2
TGTGCCAGCGTCCCGCGGGGCGCGAACTATGGCTACACCTTC	CASVPRGANYGYTF	.	.	TRBV6-2/TRBV6-3	TRBJ1-2
TGTGCCAGCAGCCCCTCGGACAGGGGACCCTACGAGCAGTACTTC	CASSPSDRGPYEQYF	TRBD1	.	TRBV11-2	TRBJ2-7
TGTGCCAGCAGCCCCGGGAGGGCCCAAGAGACCCAGTACTTC	CASSPGRAQETQYF	TRBD2	.	TRBV12-3/TRBV12-4	TRBJ2-5
TGTGCCAGCAGCTTAGCGCGACTCTCCTACGAGCAGTACTTC	CASSLARLSYEQYF	.	many	TRBV7-2	TRBJ2-7
TGTGCCAGCAGCTTCACTAGCGGGGGCAACGAGCAGTACTTC	CASSFTSGGNEQYF	TRBD2	few	TRBV7-9	TRBJ2-7
TGTGCCAGCAGTGAATCTCCGCGCGGCAATGAGCAGTTCTTC	CASSESPRGNEQFF	.	few	TRBV6-1	TRBJ2-1
TGTGCCAGCAGCATGAGGTCACAACTCATCTCTGGGGCCAACGTCCTGACTTTC	CASSMRSQLISGANVLTF	.	few	TRBV11-2	TRBJ2-6
TGTGCCAGCAGCACTTACCGCCAGGGTGAAAAACTGTTTTTT	CASSTYRQGEKLFF	.	.	TRBV5-5	TRBJ1-4
TGTGCCAGCAGTGAAGGACAGTGGATGAACACTGAAGCTTTCTTT	CASSEGQWMNTEAFF	.	.	TRBV25-1	TRBJ1-1
TGCAGTGCTAGAGATCGCCCAATGGAGGATACGCAGTATTTT	CSARDRPMEDTQYF	.	few	TRBV20-1	TRBJ2-3